The clone carrying this T cell receptor beta chain was counted only a few times. CDR3 size: 14 residues. Trimming left V 0 bases short and J 1 base short, with 9 bases between. The V gene's germline CDR1 is DFQATT and CDR2 SNEGSKA (reference sequence). Construction of the TCRbeta library involved unique molecular identifiers. Each CDR3 protein is one row after TCRdb ran MiXCR on the PCR reads. The sample holds just over 350,000 distinct CDR3 sequences, about an eighth seen once. The sample is drawn from a study of T-cell reconstitution after alpha-beta-depleted transplantation in children. The sequences come from PBMCs, collected from the stem cell graft. The J gene is TRBJ1-1, the V gene TRBV20-1, with D maybe TRBD1 (6 bases). The clonotype was recovered from a human donor who donated a stem cell graft to a child with Fanconi anemia. CDR3 protein: CSARDRGGNTEAFF. CDR3 DNA: TGCAGTGCTAGAGATAGAGGGGGGAACACTGAAGCTTTCTTT.